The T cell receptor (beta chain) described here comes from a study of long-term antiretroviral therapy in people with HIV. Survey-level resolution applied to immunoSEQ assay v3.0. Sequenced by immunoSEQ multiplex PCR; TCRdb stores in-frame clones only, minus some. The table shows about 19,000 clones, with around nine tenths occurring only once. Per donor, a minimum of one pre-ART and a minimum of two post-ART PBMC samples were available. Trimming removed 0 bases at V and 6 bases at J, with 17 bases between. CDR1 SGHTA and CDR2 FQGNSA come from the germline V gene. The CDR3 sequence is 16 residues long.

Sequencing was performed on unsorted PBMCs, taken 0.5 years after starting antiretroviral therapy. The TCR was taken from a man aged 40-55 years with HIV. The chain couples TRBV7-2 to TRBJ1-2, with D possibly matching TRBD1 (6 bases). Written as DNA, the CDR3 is TGTGCCAGCAGCTTAGCGACAGGTCCTAGGGGGGATGGCTACACCTTC. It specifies CASSLATGPRGDGYTF.